These 9 T cell receptor beta chains were sequenced from one sample in a study of blood T cell repertoires in COVID-19. Generated by immunoSEQ multiplex PCR, the TCRdb table keeps only in-frame clones and is missing some. The sample records 150,000 or so clones, approximately 80% being singletons. Sequenced input: PBMCs or T cells enriched from blood (not recorded which). Source of these receptors: a man in his forties who had recovered from COVID-19.

This clone was counted between two and nine times. V gene TRBV21-1 combines with J gene TRBJ1-4; TRBD1 reflects the table's D call only, with no check against the DNA. TRBV21-1 is reported as a pseudogene. The CDR3 consists of 15 residues. CDR3 DNA sequence: TGTGCCAGCACCGCAAAAGGACAGAGTAATGAAAAACTGTTTTTT. Protein: CASTAKGQSNEKLFF.

The chain has TRBV3-1 (or the pseudogene TRBV3-2) and TRBJ2-3, with D tentatively TRBD1 (7 bases). Germline-derived CDR1 and CDR2 are LGHDT and YNNKEL (reference sequence). CDR3 length: 15 amino acids. The germline V and J ends were trimmed by 4 bases and 6 bases, with 17 bases remaining between them. The CDR3 here is CASSRGRGALDTQYF. The CDR3 nucleotides are TGTGCCAGCAGCCGGGGCAGGGGGGCTCTGGATACGCAGTATTTT.

The rearrangement uses TRBV4-1 and TRBJ2-7; D might be TRBD1 (6 bases). V lost 6 bases and J 3 bases, leaving 15 bases between the germline ends. Germline lookup yields CDR1 MGHRA and CDR2 YSYEKL. The CDR3 runs 14 residues. CDR3 sequence: CASRVNLGGYEQYF. CDR3 coding DNA: TGCGCCAGCAGGGTAAACCTAGGGGGCTACGAGCAGTACTTC.

The V gene is TRBV5-1, the J gene TRBJ1-2; D might be TRBD1 (6 bases). CDR1 and CDR2 (germline): SGHRS, YFSETQ. The ends were cut back, 3 bases at V and 6 bases at J, with 21 bases in the middle. The CDR3 runs to 16 residues. The CDR3: CASSSQADRERNGYTF. The CDR3 nucleotides are TGCGCCAGCAGCTCGCAAGCGGACAGAGAAAGGAATGGCTACACCTTC.

The rearrangement links TRBV6-5 to TRBJ1-2, with 7 bases identical to TRBD1. In germline, CDR1 is MNHEY, CDR2 SVGAGI. Trimming cost V 6 bases and J 3 bases; bases outside gene matches: 7. This CDR3 has 14 amino acids. The CDR3 nucleotides read TGTGCCAGCAGAGACTGGACAGGATACTATGGCTACACCTTC. Translation: CASRDWTGYYGYTF.

This chain joins TRBV2 and TRBJ2-2; 9 bases align to TRBD1. The CDR3 is 16 residues long. From germline, CDR1 is SNHLY and CDR2 FYNNEI. The J segment lost 5 bases and the V segment lost 6 bases, leaving 10 bases of the junction unmatched. In DNA form, the CDR3 reads TGTGCCAGCAGCGATCCCTCGACAGGGGGGACCGGGGAGCTGTTTTTT. The encoded protein is CASSDPSTGGTGELFF.

J is TRBJ2-2 and V is TRBV30; weak D call: TRBD2 (6 bases). CDR1 is GTSNPN and CDR2 is SVGIG in the germline V gene (reference sequence). Trimming cost V 2 bases and J 8 bases, with 15 bases left between them. This CDR3 is 14 amino acids long. In DNA, the CDR3 is TGTGCCTGGAGTACCGGGACGGCGGGGGGGGAGCTGTTTTTT. Translation gives CAWSTGTAGGELFF. Supplemented by reference TRBV30 and TRBJ2-2, the full variable domain reads SQTIHQWPATLVQPVGSPLSLECTVEGTSNPNLYWYRQAAGRGLQLLFYSVGIGQISSEVPQNLSASRPQDRQFILSSKKLLLSDSGFYLCAWSTGTAGGELFFGEGSRLTVL.

This clone was seen a few times. The V and J genes are TRBV24-1 and TRBJ1-4, with a possible D match to TRBD1 (6 bases). Between the trimmed V and J ends, which lost 2 bases and 6 bases, there was a span of 12 bases. The CDR3 is made up of 15 amino acids. CDR1 and CDR2 from the germline V gene are KGHDR and SFDVKD. The CDR3 nucleotides read TGTGCCACCAGTGATTCAGGCAGGGGTGATGAAAAACTGTTTTTT. It encodes CATSDSGRGDEKLFF.

V gene TRBV27 combines with J gene TRBJ2-6; maybe TRBD1 (5 bases). Germline CDR1 MNHEY, CDR2 SMNVEV (reference sequence). Trimming left V 5 bases short and J 1 base short, with 9 bases between. The CDR3 consists of 15 residues. Here the CDR3 reads CASSPQGSGANVLTF. The CDR3 DNA is TGTGCCAGCAGTCCGCAGGGATCTGGGGCCAACGTCCTGACTTTC.